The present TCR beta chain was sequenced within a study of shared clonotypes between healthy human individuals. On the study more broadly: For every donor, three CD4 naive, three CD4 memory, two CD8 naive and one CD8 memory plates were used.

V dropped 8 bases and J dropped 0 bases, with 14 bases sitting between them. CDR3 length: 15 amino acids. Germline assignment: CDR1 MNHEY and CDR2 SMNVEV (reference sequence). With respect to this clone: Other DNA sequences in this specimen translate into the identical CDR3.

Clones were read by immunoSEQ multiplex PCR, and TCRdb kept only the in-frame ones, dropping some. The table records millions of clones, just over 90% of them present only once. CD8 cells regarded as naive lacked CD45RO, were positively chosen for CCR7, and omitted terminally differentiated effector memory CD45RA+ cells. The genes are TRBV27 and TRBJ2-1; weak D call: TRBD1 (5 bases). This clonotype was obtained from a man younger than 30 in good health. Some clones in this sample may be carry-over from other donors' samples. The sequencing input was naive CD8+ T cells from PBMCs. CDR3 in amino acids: CASSLGQNSYNEQFF. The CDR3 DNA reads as TGTGCCAGCTCTCTCGGACAAAACTCCTACAATGAGCAGTTCTTC.